Following are 30 T cell receptor beta chains from one sample sequenced in a study of T cell responses to AZD1222 COVID-19 vaccine. Produced via immunoSEQ multiplex PCR; TCRdb's table is partial and in-frame only. The sample lists around 260,000 clones, approximately 95% occurring once. This specimen was peripheral blood, taken on day 0 of AZD1222 vaccination. The receptors derive from an adult in good health.

This sequence joins TRBV6-5 and TRBJ1-2; D may be TRBD1 (6 bases). V lost 7 bases and J lost 8, with 23 bases in between. The germline V gene encodes CDR1 MNHEY and CDR2 SVGAGI. This CDR3 is 15 amino acids long. CDR3 protein: CASISPGQGIGGYTF. The CDR3 DNA reads as TGTGCCAGCATTTCACCGGGTCAGGGGATAGGGGGCTACACCTTC.

The rearrangement uses TRBV19 and TRBJ2-7; possibly TRBD2 for D (6 bases). This CDR3 region has 13 residues. The V and J ends lost 5 bases and 7 bases respectively, with 15 bases between them. The V gene's germline CDR1 is LNHDA and CDR2 SQIVND (reference sequence). Written as DNA, the CDR3 is TGTGCCAGTAGTTGGGGCCTACGGGGGGAGCAGTACTTC. It encodes CASSWGLRGEQYF.

The chain recombines TRBV7-6 with TRBJ1-1; D uncertain. CDR3 size: 13 residues. Germline values: CDR1 SGHVS, CDR2 FNYEAQ. V lost 5 bases and J 1 base, leaving 8 bases between the germline ends. CDR3 sequence (DNA): TGTGCCAGCAGCCCCTCAACGAACACTGAAGCTTTCTTT. Its translation is CASSPSTNTEAFF.

The chain uses TRBV19 and TRBJ1-5; tentatively, D is TRBD1 (5 bases). The V gene lost 6 bases and the J gene lost 5 bases, with 11 bases spanning the gap. The CDR3 runs to 13 residues. In germline, CDR1 is LNHDA, CDR2 SQIVND (reference sequence). The CDR3 DNA sequence: TGTGCCAGTAGGCTAGGGACGTATCAGCCCCAGCATTTT. Translated: CASRLGTYQPQHF.

The chain carries TRBV5-1 and TRBJ2-7, with TRBD2 identical over 9 bases. This CDR3 is built from 14 residues. Germline V lookup: CDR1 SGHRS, CDR2 YFSETQ. V lost 4 bases, J lost 2 bases, and 4 bases stayed unmatched. Written as DNA, the CDR3 is TGCGCCAGCAGCAGGGGCGGGGGGGCCTACGAGCAGTACTTC. Protein: CASSRGGGAYEQYF.

The CDR3: CASSATLSSGNTIYF. The CDR3 DNA sequence: TGTGCCAGCAGCGCTACCTTGAGCTCTGGAAACACCATATATTTT. The chain employs TRBV2 and TRBJ1-3; no reliable D call. Germline V gene lookup returns CDR1 SNHLY and CDR2 FYNNEI. The CDR3 is 15 residues long. Trimming took 6 bases from V and 0 from J, leaving 12 bases between them.

J is TRBJ2-1 and V is TRBV9; 10 positions match TRBD2. Germline V gives CDR1 SGDLS, CDR2 YYNGEE. The V gene end was trimmed by 0 bases and the J gene end by 9 bases; junction bases not matched to a gene: 9. The CDR3 loop spans 16 amino acids. The CDR3 here is CASSVASLAGVVEQFF. The DNA for the CDR3 is TGTGCCAGCAGCGTAGCATCCCTAGCGGGGGTCGTTGAGCAGTTCTTC.

The V call is TRBV6-2 or TRBV6-3, the J call TRBJ2-5, with 11 nucleotides matching TRBD2. Losses at the gene ends were 6 bases for V and 2 bases for J; bases not matched to a gene: 11. The CDR3 totals 17 residues. The germline CDR1 and CDR2 sequences are MNHEY and SVGEGT. DNA of the CDR3: TGTGCCAGCAGCCTCCCCCTACTAGCGGGAGATCAAGAGACCCAGTACTTC. Translation: CASSLPLLAGDQETQYF.

The chain joins TRBV5-1 to TRBJ2-2, with TRBD2 as a possible D gene (6 bases). The length of the CDR3 is 15 residues. V was pared by 4 bases and J by 4 bases, with 14 bases between. Germline V lookup: CDR1 SGHRS, CDR2 YFSETQ. As DNA, the CDR3 is TGCGCCAGCAGCCTCGGGACTCGCGGCACCGGGGAGCTGTTTTTT. Protein: CASSLGTRGTGELFF.

This sequence joins TRBV7-2 and TRBJ2-1; TRBD1 aligns across 9 bases. Germline-derived CDR1 and CDR2 are SGHTA and FQGNSA. V shed 5 bases and J 4 bases; nucleotides not matched to a gene: 6. There are 15 residues in the CDR3. The CDR3 DNA follows: TGTGCCAGCAGCAAAGGACAGGGGCTATACAATGAGCAGTTCTTC. Protein sequence: CASSKGQGLYNEQFF.

As concerns this clone: One end of the junction varies from germline; a read error may be responsible. This sequence joins TRBV6-2 or TRBV6-3 and TRBJ2-3; D not resolved. The CDR3 length is 15 residues. Per germline, CDR1 MNHEY and CDR2 SVGEGT. The CDR3 sequence is CASSSRRLSTHTQYF. CDR3 bases: TGTGCCAGCAGTTCTCGACGCCTCTCCACACATACGCAGTATTTT.

The chain uses TRBV5-4 and TRBJ2-2, with D perhaps TRBD1 or TRBD2 (5 bases each). Deletions cut 6 bases from V and 4 bases from J, with 25 bases between. Germline CDR1 SGHNT, CDR2 YYREEE (reference sequence). There are 18 residues in the CDR3. The DNA for the CDR3 is TGTGCCAGCACCCAGATTACAGGTTCCCCTCGGGGCACCGGGGAGCTGTTTTTT. Amino acids: CASTQITGSPRGTGELFF.

The gene calls are TRBV2 and TRBJ1-2; D is ambiguous. CDR1 SNHLY and CDR2 FYNNEI come from the germline V gene. CDR3 size: 13 residues. Trimming removed 2 bases at V and 14 bases at J, with 18 bases between. The CDR3 sequence: CASSEYLGQVITF. The CDR3 DNA reads as TGTGCCAGCAGTGAATATTTAGGGCAGGTGATAACCTTC. Based on the CDR3 plus reference TRBV2 and TRBJ1-2, the full variable domain is EPEVTQTPSHQVTQMGQEVILRCVPISNHLYFYWYRQILGQKVEFLVSFYNNEISEKSEIFDDQFSVERPDGSNFTLKIRSTKLEDSAMYFCASSEYLGQVITFGSGTRLTVV.

The rearrangement joins TRBV10-2 to TRBJ1-2; D unresolved. The germline gives CDR1 WSHSY, CDR2 SAAADI. V was shortened by 8 bases and J by 5 bases, with 18 bases between the two germline ends. The CDR3 runs to 14 residues. The CDR3 DNA is TGCGCCAGCTGCCCCTGGGAGGGCAGGTATGGCTACACCTTC. Its protein product is CASCPWEGRYGYTF.

The rearrangement uses TRBV7-9 and TRBJ1-2; perhaps TRBD1 as D (5 bases). The CDR3 is 15 residues long. Germline V gene lookup returns CDR1 SEHNR and CDR2 FQNEAQ (reference sequence). The V end lost 1 base, the J end lost 6 bases, and 15 bases lay between the germline ends. Written as DNA, the CDR3 is TGTGCCAGCAGCTTAGTAGGGGCGGTTCCTGATGGCTACACCTTC. This sequence encodes CASSLVGAVPDGYTF. The whole variable domain, remainder taken from reference TRBV7-9 and TRBJ1-2, is DTGVSQNPRHKITKRGQNVTFRCDPISEHNRLYWYRQTLGQGPEFLTYFQNEAQLEKSRLLSDRFSAERPKGSFSTLEIQRTEQGDSAMYLCASSLVGAVPDGYTFGSGTRLTVV.

In this sample, this clone turned up once. Other DNA variants within this sample encode the same CDR3. V usage is TRBV25-1 and J usage is TRBJ2-7; D unresolved. Trimming cost V 1 base and J 3 bases, with 4 bases left between them. CDR1 MGHDK and CDR2 SYGVNS come from the germline V gene. The CDR3 sequence is 12 residues long. The CDR3 nucleotides are TGTGCCAGCAGTGAATCCGACTACGAGCAGTACTTC. Its translation: CASSESDYEQYF.

This clone was seen just once. V is TRBV4-1 and J is TRBJ2-1; D call uncertain. The CDR3 length is 14 residues. Germline CDR1 reads MGHRA; CDR2 reads YSYEKL. The V end lost 1 base, the J end lost 10 bases, and 14 bases lay between the germline ends. The CDR3 protein is CASSQVSAPPEQFF. CDR3 sequence (DNA): TGCGCCAGCAGCCAAGTAAGTGCGCCTCCCGAGCAGTTCTTC.

This chain connects TRBV14 to TRBJ1-2; the match to TRBD1 covers 7 bases. The CDR3 consists of 19 residues. Trimming cost V 0 bases and J 4 bases; bases outside gene matches: 17. Germline V gives CDR1 SGHDN, CDR2 FVKESK. CDR3: CASSQDPPGQPRPFYGYTF. The DNA of the CDR3 is TGTGCCAGCAGCCAAGATCCCCCGGGACAGCCCCGTCCATTCTATGGCTACACCTTC.

This chain links TRBV28 with TRBJ1-1, with 10 nucleotides matching TRBD1. The CDR3 runs 15 residues. Germline CDR1 MDHEN, CDR2 SYDVKM. With 2 bases clipped from V and 4 bases from J, the junction kept 4 bases outside the gene matches. Here the CDR3 DNA reads TGTGCCAGCAGTTTAGGGGACAGGGGTGGCACTGAAGCTTTCTTT. It codes for CASSLGDRGGTEAFF.

The DNA for the CDR3 is TGTGCCAGCAGCCGCGGGACAACCTACGAGCAGTACTTC. This encodes CASSRGTTYEQYF. The rearrangement joins TRBV12-3 or TRBV12-4 to TRBJ2-7; the D call may be TRBD1 or TRBD2 (6 bases each). Trimming stripped 6 bases from V and 2 bases from J, with 11 bases between. CDR3 length: 13 residues.

This rearrangement joins TRBV25-1 to TRBJ1-6; 7 positions agree with TRBD1. The CDR3 covers 15 residues. Trimming took 4 bases from V and 7 from J; bases not matched to a gene: 7. The germline V gene has CDR1 MGHDK and CDR2 SYGVNS. CDR3 region: CASSARAGGNSPLHF. The CDR3 nucleotides read TGTGCCAGCAGTGCCCGGGCAGGGGGGAATTCACCCCTCCACTTT.

This rearrangement joins TRBV4-3 to TRBJ2-7; weak D call: TRBD1 (6 bases). V was shortened by 0 bases and J by 4 bases, with 22 bases between the two germline ends. The CDR3 contains 18 residues. Germline V gene sequence: CDR1 LGHNA, CDR2 YSLEER. DNA of the CDR3: TGCGCCAGCAGCCAAGATGGAGGCAGGGGAAAAGCAGGGTACGAGCAGTACTTC. Amino acid sequence: CASSQDGGRGKAGYEQYF.

Of note for this clone: One junction end does not reproduce the germline sequence, and a read error may be involved. The CDR3 reads CASSLDWSTEAFF. The CDR3 bases are TGTGCCAGTAGTTTAGACTGGAGCACTGAAGCTTTCTTT. The V call is TRBV19, the J call TRBJ1-1, with no clear D. CDR1 and CDR2 (germline): LNHDA, SQIVND (reference sequence). This CDR3 is built from 13 residues.

The chain links TRBV5-5 to TRBJ2-1; perhaps TRBD1 as D (6 bases). The CDR3 is made up of 18 amino acids. Germline assignment: CDR1 SGHKS and CDR2 YYEKEE (reference sequence). Trimming removed 3 bases at V and 0 bases at J, with 19 bases between. This CDR3 reads CASSSLMGAAASYNEQFF. DNA of the CDR3: TGTGCCAGCAGCTCTCTAATGGGGGCCGCGGCCTCCTACAATGAGCAGTTCTTC.

V usage is TRBV19 and J usage is TRBJ1-1; D ambiguous. V lost 5 bases to trimming and J lost 5 bases, with 15 bases between them. CDR3 length: 14 amino acids. In germline, CDR1 is LNHDA, CDR2 SQIVND (reference sequence). The CDR3 region is CASSDRRSTTEAFF. CDR3 coding DNA: TGTGCCAGTAGTGATAGGAGATCGACGACTGAAGCTTTCTTT. Full variable domain (missing parts from reference TRBV19 and TRBJ1-1): DGGITQSPKYLFRKEGQNVTLSCEQNLNHDAMYWYRQDPGQGLRLIYYSQIVNDFQKGDIAEGYSVSREKKESFPLTVTSAQKNPTAFYLCASSDRRSTTEAFFGQGTRLTVV.

Concerning this clone: The same CDR3 also results from other DNA sequences found in this sample. The genes are TRBV2 and TRBJ2-7; weak D call: TRBD2 (6 bases). This CDR3 has 11 amino acids. CDR1 is SNHLY, CDR2 FYNNEI, per germline. V was shortened by 4 bases and J by 6 bases, with 7 bases between the two germline ends. The CDR3: CASSVGGEQYF. CDR3 nucleotide sequence: TGTGCCAGCAGTGTCGGGGGCGAGCAGTACTTC.

This chain links TRBV24-1 with TRBJ2-2; TRBD2 matches 9 bases. CDR1 is KGHDR and CDR2 is SFDVKD in the germline V gene. V lost 9 bases, J lost 4 bases, and 8 bases stayed unmatched. CDR3 length: 15 amino acids. The CDR3 sequence is CATSRGGVSTGELFF. In DNA, the CDR3 is TGTGCCACCTCCCGCGGGGGGGTAAGCACCGGGGAGCTGTTTTTT.

With respect to this clone: The sample holds other DNA sequences that translate to the same CDR3. The chain couples TRBV5-1 to TRBJ2-5; 10 bases are shared with TRBD1. Germline assignment: CDR1 SGHRS and CDR2 YFSETQ. The junction had 2 bases not matched to a gene; V was cut back by 0 bases and J by 3 bases. The CDR3 is made up of 15 amino acids. CDR3 bases: TGCGCCAGCAGCTTGGCCGGGACAGGGGAAGAGACCCAGTACTTC. This gives the protein CASSLAGTGEETQYF.

The V call is TRBV11-3, the J call TRBJ2-1; 8 bases agree with TRBD1. The CDR3 loop spans 12 amino acids. The ends lost 4 bases at V and 9 bases at J; junction bases unmatched: 2. Germline values: CDR1 SGHNT, CDR2 YENEEA. CDR3 residues: CASSSGQGEQFF. The CDR3 DNA reads TGTGCCAGCAGCTCCGGACAGGGTGAGCAGTTCTTC. Using reference TRBV11-3 and TRBJ2-1 for the parts outside the CDR3, the full variable domain is EAGVVQSPRYKIIEKKQPVAFWCNPISGHNTLYWYLQNLGQGPELLIRYENEEAVDDSQLPKDRFSAERLKGVDSTLKIQPAELGDSAVYLCASSSGQGEQFFGPGTRLTVL.

The chain joins TRBV27 to TRBJ2-7; no definite D call. There are 12 residues in the CDR3. The germline gives CDR1 MNHEY, CDR2 SMNVEV (reference sequence). V was cut by 5 bases and J by 2 bases, with 7 bases left in between. The CDR3 DNA is TGTGCCAGCAGTCCAGATCCCTACGAGCAGTACTTC. This gives the protein CASSPDPYEQYF.